The T cell receptor beta chain under discussion was sequenced for a study of chemoradiotherapy in HPV16-positive cancers. General observations from the study: The functional HPV-specific definition rests on just a couple of HPV16-positive patients. During treatment, candidate HPV-specific clones and E7-related motifs expanded in tumor. Better recurrence-free survival went with HPV-responsive T-cell expansion in HPV16-positive patients.

Some clones are missing from TCRdb's copy, which holds only in-frame ones; the method was immunoSEQ multiplex PCR. The repertoire includes about 9,000 clones, approximately 85% of them detected once, and about 3.1% sits in the top ten. Over chemoradiotherapy, repertoires were sampled more than once. J lost 6 bases, V lost 3 bases, and 6 bases had no gene match. The CDR3 extends over 14 amino acids. Germline CDR1 SGHRS, CDR2 YFSETQ. For this clone: The antigen is undetermined.

Source: tumor tissue, taken from a patient who underwent chemoradiotherapy. The chain employs TRBV5-1 and TRBJ2-7; 10 bases match TRBD2. This TCR came from a human donor with HPV-associated anogenital cancer. The CDR3 reads CASSSAGGQGEQYF. For the CDR3, the DNA is TGCGCCAGCAGCTCAGCGGGGGGGCAAGGCGAGCAGTACTTC.